One and the same sample provided the 19 T cell receptor beta chains below, sequenced in a study of blood T cell repertoires in COVID-19. The method was immunoSEQ multiplex PCR; TCRdb's version includes in-frame clones alone and lacks a portion of them. The sample lists roughly 99,000 clones, around 92% occurring once. The sample consisted of peripheral blood. These receptors all stem from a middle-aged man with active or convalescent COVID-19.

V and J are TRBV25-1 and TRBJ1-1; D is uncertain. This CDR3 is 11 amino acids long. Germline V gene lookup returns CDR1 MGHDK and CDR2 SYGVNS. With 6 bases removed from V and 8 bases from J, the gap between germline ends came to 10 bases. CDR3 amino acids: CASSKEVEAFF. The CDR3 nucleotides read TGTGCCAGCAGCAAGGAGGTGGAAGCTTTCTTT.

The V and J genes are TRBV19 and TRBJ2-1; TRBD2 is a possible D gene (5 bases). V lost 10 bases and J 8 bases, leaving 12 bases between the germline ends. The germline gives CDR1 LNHDA, CDR2 SQIVND (reference sequence). The CDR3 consists of 11 residues. Here the CDR3 DNA reads TGTGCCACCGCGGGTTGGGATGAGCAGTTCTTC. Its protein product is CATAGWDEQFF. Based on the CDR3 plus reference TRBV19 and TRBJ2-1, the full variable domain is DGGITQSPKYLFRKEGQNVTLSCEQNLNHDAMYWYRQDPGQGLRLIYYSQIVNDFQKGDIAEGYSVSREKKESFPLTVTSAQKNPTAFYLCATAGWDEQFFGPGTRLTVL.

The chain links TRBV18 to TRBJ1-2; 7 bases map to TRBD1. The CDR3 sequence is 15 residues long. With V trimmed by 2 bases and J by 7 bases, 10 bases remained unmatched. CDR1 and CDR2 from the germline V gene are KGHSH and LQKENI. The CDR3, as DNA: TGTGCCAGCTCACCAGACGGTGACAGGGTCTCTGGCTACACCTTC. Its translation is CASSPDGDRVSGYTF. The entire variable domain, with the rest obtained from reference TRBV18 and TRBJ1-2, is as follows: NAGVMQNPRHLVRRRGQEARLRCSPMKGHSHVYWYRQLPEEGLKFMVYLQKENIIDESGMPKERFSAEFPKEGPSILRIQQVVRGDSAAYFCASSPDGDRVSGYTFGSGTRLTVV.

The chain has TRBV19 and TRBJ2-2; 9 bases align to TRBD2. Looked up from germline, CDR1 is LNHDA and CDR2 is SQIVND (reference sequence). After removal of 9 bases from V and 8 bases from J, the junction contained 13 bases not matched to a gene. There are 15 residues in the CDR3. The CDR3 protein is CASCDAAGGNGELFF. CDR3 nucleotide sequence: TGTGCCAGCTGCGATGCAGCGGGAGGTAATGGGGAGCTGTTTTTT.

The chain carries TRBV12-3 or TRBV12-4 and TRBJ1-2, with TRBD1 identical over 8 bases. V lost 3 bases, J lost 5 bases, and 2 bases stayed unmatched. The CDR3 covers 13 residues. This CDR3 reads CASSFRQGYGYTF. The CDR3 DNA is TGTGCCAGCAGTTTCCGACAGGGGTATGGCTACACCTTC.

J is TRBJ2-4 and V is TRBV10-3; TRBD1 matches 8 bases. The ends lost 2 bases at V and 7 bases at J; junction bases unmatched: 10. This CDR3 contains 16 residues. Germline V CDR1 and CDR2: ENHRY, SYGVKD. The CDR3 DNA reads as TGTGCCATCAGTGAGGGGACAGGCCTCGAGGGGAACATTCAGTACTTC. Its protein product is CAISEGTGLEGNIQYF.

This chain joins TRBV20-1 and TRBJ2-1; D is unresolved. Trimming pared 0 bases from V and 9 bases from J, leaving 6 bases between. The germline V gene encodes CDR1 DFQATT and CDR2 SNEGSKA (reference sequence). The CDR3 totals 11 residues. CDR3 loop: CSAREATEQFF. The CDR3 nucleotides read TGCAGTGCTAGAGAAGCCACTGAGCAGTTCTTC.

This clone was detected only once. This chain uses TRBV7-2 with TRBJ2-3; possible D gene TRBD2, 5 bases. Germline values: CDR1 SGHTA, CDR2 FQGNSA. V shed 5 bases and J shed 3 bases, with 15 bases lying between them. This CDR3 has 15 amino acids. The CDR3 coding sequence is TGTGCCAGCAGCGTGGACTTCACCTTAACAGATACGCAGTATTTT. This sequence encodes CASSVDFTLTDTQYF. Based on the CDR3 plus reference TRBV7-2 and TRBJ2-3, the full variable domain is GAGVSQSPSNKVTEKGKDVELRCDPISGHTALYWYRQSLGQGLEFLIYFQGNSAPDKSGLPSDRFSAERTGGSVSTLTIQRTQQEDSAVYLCASSVDFTLTDTQYFGPGTRLTVL.

The chain employs TRBV18 and TRBJ2-2; D might be TRBD2 (5 bases). The V end was cut by 7 bases, the J end by 5 bases, with 17 bases between. CDR1 is KGHSH, CDR2 LQKENI, per germline. The CDR3 is 15 amino acids. The CDR3 nucleotides read TGTGCCAGCTTCAGCAGCGGAGGTTTTACCGGGGAGCTGTTTTTT. Its translation: CASFSSGGFTGELFF.

This sequence joins TRBV28 and TRBJ2-1, with D unresolved. There are 11 residues in the CDR3. Looked up from germline, CDR1 is MDHEN and CDR2 is SYDVKM. Trimming took 4 bases from V and 8 from J, leaving 6 bases between them. CDR3 sequence (DNA): TGTGCCAGCAGTTGGCTCGATGAGCAGTTCTTC. This gives the protein CASSWLDEQFF. Using reference TRBV28 and TRBJ2-1 for the parts outside the CDR3, the full variable domain is DVKVTQSSRYLVKRTGEKVFLECVQDMDHENMFWYRQDPGLGLRLIYFSYDVKMKEKGDIPEGYSVSREKKERFSLILESASTNQTSMYLCASSWLDEQFFGPGTRLTVL.

This chain links TRBV7-2 with TRBJ2-3; 11 bases fit TRBD2. Germline CDR1 is SGHTA and CDR2 is FQGNSA. This CDR3 contains 16 residues. V trimming: 5 bases; J trimming: 0 bases; junction bases outside the gene matches: 4. CDR3 DNA sequence: TGTGCCAGCAGCCCTGGGACTAGCGGAAGCACAGATACGCAGTATTTT. Translating it yields CASSPGTSGSTDTQYF.

The V gene is TRBV20-1, the J gene TRBJ2-3, with TRBD2 matching 7 bases. The CDR3 totals 15 residues. Germline CDR1 DFQATT, CDR2 SNEGSKA (reference sequence). J gave up 2 bases and V 3 bases, and 8 bases lay outside the gene matches. CDR3 nucleotide sequence: TGCAGTGCTAGTAGTCCTAGCGGACCCACAGATACGCAGTATTTT. It specifies CSASSPSGPTDTQYF.

The CDR3 region has the DNA TGTGCCAGCACCTTCACGGGGAGCAATCAGCCCCAGCATTTT. Its translation: CASTFTGSNQPQHF. The J gene is TRBJ1-5, the V gene TRBV27; D unclear. Germline V gene sequence: CDR1 MNHEY, CDR2 SMNVEV (reference sequence). This CDR3 spans 14 amino acids. V was cut by 7 bases and J by 1 base, with 11 bases left in between.

The chain combines TRBV10-3 with TRBJ2-1, with D possibly TRBD2 on 6 matching bases. The CDR3 consists of 16 residues. In germline, CDR1 is ENHRY, CDR2 SYGVKD. The ends were cut back, 0 bases at V and 4 bases at J, with 13 bases in the middle. The CDR3 region is CAISESVGSNYNEQFF. CDR3 DNA: TGTGCCATCAGTGAGTCCGTCGGGAGTAATTACAATGAGCAGTTCTTC.

The CDR3 DNA sequence: TGTGCCAGCAGTTCGCATAAGGGGGCCACTGAAGCTTTCTTT. This sequence encodes CASSSHKGATEAFF. The chain joins TRBV28 to TRBJ1-1; 7 bases are a match to TRBD1. Per the germline V gene, CDR1 is MDHEN and CDR2 is SYDVKM. V shed 4 bases and J 4 bases; nucleotides not matched to a gene: 6. This CDR3 region has 14 residues.

The rearrangement uses TRBV6-2 or TRBV6-3 and TRBJ2-7, with D tentatively TRBD1 (6 bases). This CDR3 is 14 amino acids long. Between the trimmed V and J ends, which lost 2 bases and 5 bases, there was a span of 13 bases. Germline V lookup: CDR1 MNHEY, CDR2 SVGEGT. The CDR3 reads CASSYRPTGNEQYF. CDR3 nucleotides: TGTGCCAGCAGTTACCGACCCACAGGGAACGAGCAGTACTTC.

CDR3 sequence reads: CASSPGQGANGYTF. DNA of the CDR3: TGTGCCAGCAGCCCCGGACAGGGGGCGAATGGCTACACCTTC. The genes are TRBV7-2 and TRBJ1-2; 11 bases are shared with TRBD1. Losses at the gene ends were 5 bases for V and 6 bases for J; bases not matched to a gene: 5. CDR3 length: 14 amino acids. Germline V gene data show CDR1 as SGHTA and CDR2 as FQGNSA.

The CDR3 protein is CASSMASGTEAFF. CDR3 nucleotides: TGTGCCAGTAGTATGGCCTCGGGCACTGAAGCTTTCTTT. The rearrangement joins TRBV19 to TRBJ1-1; D is unclear. The V end lost 3 bases, the J end lost 4 bases, and 9 bases lay between the germline ends. CDR1 LNHDA and CDR2 SQIVND come from the germline V gene (reference sequence). The CDR3 is 13 residues long.

V is TRBV10-3 and J is TRBJ2-7; possibly TRBD1 for D (6 bases). The length of the CDR3 is 14 residues. The germline V gene encodes CDR1 ENHRY and CDR2 SYGVKD. Trimming stripped 10 bases from V and 2 bases from J, with 18 bases between. DNA of the CDR3: TGTGCCACGCAGGGACATCCGATAACCTACGAGCAGTACTTC. This translates into CATQGHPITYEQYF.